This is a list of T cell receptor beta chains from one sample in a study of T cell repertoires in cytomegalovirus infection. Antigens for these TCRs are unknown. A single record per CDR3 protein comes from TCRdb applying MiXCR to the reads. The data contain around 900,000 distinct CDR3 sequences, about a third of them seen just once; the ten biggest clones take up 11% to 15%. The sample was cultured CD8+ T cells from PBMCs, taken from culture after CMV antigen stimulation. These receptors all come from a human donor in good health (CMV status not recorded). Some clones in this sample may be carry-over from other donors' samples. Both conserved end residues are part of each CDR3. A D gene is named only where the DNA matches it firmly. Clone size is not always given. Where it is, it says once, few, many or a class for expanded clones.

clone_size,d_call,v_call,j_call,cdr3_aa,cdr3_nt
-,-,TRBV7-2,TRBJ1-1,CASSFNPVYNTEAFF,TGTGCCAGCAGCTTTAACCCAGTATATAACACTGAAGCTTTCTTT
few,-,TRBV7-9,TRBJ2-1,CASISLSTGLSYNEQFF,TGTGCCAGCATCTCCCTTTCCACAGGACTTTCCTACAATGAGCAGTTCTTC
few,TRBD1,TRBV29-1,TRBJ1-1,CSTRTGATEAFF,TGCAGCACCAGGACAGGGGCGACCGAAGCTTTCTTT
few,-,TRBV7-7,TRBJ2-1,CASSLGFPNENRLHNEQFF,TGTGCTAGCAGCTTAGGTTTTCCCAACGAGAATAGGCTACACAATGAGCAGTTCTTC
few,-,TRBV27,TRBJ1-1,CASSFVQNTEAFF,TGTGCCAGCAGTTTCGTACAGAACACTGAAGCTTTCTTT
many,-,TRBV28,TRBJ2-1,CASSRDSSSKYNEQFF,TGTGCCAGCAGTCGCGACAGTTCTTCTAAATACAATGAGCAGTTCTTC
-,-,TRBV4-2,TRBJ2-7,CASSQGDVSGPNYEQYF,TGTGCCAGCAGCCAAGGAGACGTGTCCGGACCTAACTACGAGCAGTACTTC
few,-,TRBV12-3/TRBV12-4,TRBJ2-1,CASSSSRAPNEQFF,TGTGCCAGCAGTTCCTCTAGGGCACCTAATGAGCAGTTCTTC
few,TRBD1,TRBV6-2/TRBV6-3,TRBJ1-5,CASSPKTGGNSNQPQHF,TGTGCCAGCAGCCCCAAGACAGGGGGTAATAGCAATCAGCCCCAGCATTTT
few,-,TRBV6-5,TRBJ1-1,CASSYSTMGRVAEAFF,TGTGCCAGCAGTTACTCGACTATGGGGAGGGTTGCTGAAGCTTTCTTT
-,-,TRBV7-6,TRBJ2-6,CASSSPPRVTF,TGTGCCAGCAGTTCCCCTCCCAGGGTGACTTTC
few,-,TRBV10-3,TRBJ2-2,CAIKPGLTGELFF,TGTGCCATCAAACCGGGACTCACCGGGGAGCTGTTTTTT
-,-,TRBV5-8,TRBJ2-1,CASSSIYRANEQFF,TGTGCCAGCAGCTCAATCTACAGGGCGAATGAGCAGTTCTTC
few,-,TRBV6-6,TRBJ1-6,CASSNREGNSPLHF,TGTGCCAGCAGCAACAGGGAGGGAAATTCACCCCTCCACTTT
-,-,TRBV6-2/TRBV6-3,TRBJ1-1,CASSYTGSPLQAFF,TGTGCCAGCAGTTACACAGGCTCCCCACTCCAAGCTTTCTTT
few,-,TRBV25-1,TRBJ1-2,CASSEYFTGTDGYTF,TGTGCCAGCAGTGAATATTTTACAGGGACGGATGGCTACACCTTC
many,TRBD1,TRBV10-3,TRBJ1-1,CAIRGGPLGDTEAFF,TGTGCCATCAGAGGGGGCCCATTGGGGGACACTGAAGCTTTCTTT
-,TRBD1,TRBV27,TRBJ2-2,CATLGQGAPRGPGELFF,TGTGCCACACTGGGACAGGGGGCGCCCCGGGGTCCCGGGGAGCTGTTTTTT
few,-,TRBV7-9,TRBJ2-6,CASSLEGGANVLTF,TGTGCCAGCAGTCTAGAGGGTGGGGCCAACGTCCTGACTTTC
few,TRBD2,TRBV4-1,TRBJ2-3,CASSPRTSGDGDAQYF,TGCGCCAGCAGCCCCCGGACTAGCGGGGATGGGGATGCGCAGTATTTT
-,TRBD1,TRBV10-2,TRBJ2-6,CASTSDRASSGANVLTF,TGCGCCAGCACGAGCGACAGGGCAAGCTCTGGGGCCAACGTCCTGACTTTC
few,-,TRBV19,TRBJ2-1,CASSISSWGNEQFF,TGTGCCAGTAGTATAAGCTCCTGGGGGAATGAGCAGTTCTTC
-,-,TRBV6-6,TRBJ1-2,CASSYSQDFDYTF,TGTGCCAGCAGTTACAGCCAGGATTTTGACTACACCTTC
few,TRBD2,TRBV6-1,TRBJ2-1,CASSEPILAGGNEQFF,TGTGCCAGCAGTGAACCTATTCTAGCGGGGGGCAATGAGCAGTTCTTC
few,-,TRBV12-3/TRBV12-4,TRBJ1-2,CASTNNRVSFGYTF,TGTGCCAGCACCAACAACAGGGTGTCCTTTGGCTACACCTTC
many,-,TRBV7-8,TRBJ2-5,CASSTWGQDQETQYF,TGTGCCAGCAGCACATGGGGGCAGGACCAAGAGACCCAGTACTTC
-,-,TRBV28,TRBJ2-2,CASSPRGSRTGELFF,TGTGCCAGCAGTCCAAGGGGTTCCCGGACCGGGGAGCTGTTTTTT
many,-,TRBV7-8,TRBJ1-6,CASSLAGRSNSPLHF,TGTGCCAGCAGCTTGGCGGGACGGTCTAATTCACCCCTCCACTTT